This record covers a single T cell receptor beta chain. Deep-level assay runs were performed. Sorted-subset replicate PCR reactions contained approximately 190 ng DNA, corresponding to approximately 30,000 T cell genomes. Libraries were prepared by immunoSEQ multiplex PCR; TCRdb keeps only in-frame clonotypes and omits some of them. Here the sample spans millions of clones, 90% to 95% being singletons. Trimming shortened V by 3 bases and J by 7 bases, and 4 bases separated the two germline ends. CDR3 length equals 10 residues. CDR1 and CDR2 from the germline V gene are DFQATT and SNEGSKA (reference sequence). This sample stems from a study of shared clonotypes between healthy human individuals.

This clonotype was obtained from a man in his late teens or twenties in good health. The V gene is TRBV20-1, the J gene TRBJ2-1; D gene ambiguous. What was sequenced was naive CD4+ T cells sorted from blood. Subset described: CD45RA+ positively selected. Written as DNA, the CDR3 is TGCAGTGCTAGGCAGAATGAGCAGTTCTTC. Its protein product is CSARQNEQFF.